Described below is a single T cell receptor beta chain sequence and its context. These data are taken from a study of blood T cell repertoires in COVID-19. Background on the study: Sites in the United States, Italy and Spain provided acute and convalescent COVID-19 samples.

Original methodology: Using reference gene primer amplification, nucleated cell counts were estimated. TCRdb's table, derived via immunoSEQ multiplex PCR, lists solely in-frame clones and lacks some. V and J calls and clone size follow that table, whereas D and trimming were derived from the DNA. The data contain 200,000 to 250,000 clones, about 80% of them seen just once; the ten biggest clones take up approximately 1.8%. CDR1 is MNHEY and CDR2 is SVGEGT in the germline V gene. Trimming shortened V by 6 bases and J by 9 bases, and 15 bases separated the two germline ends. The CDR3 is 14 amino acids.

Material: PBMCs or T cells enriched from blood (not recorded which). The sequence derives from a man aged 60-69 years who had recovered from COVID-19. The rearrangement links TRBV6-2 or TRBV6-3 to TRBJ1-6; D is unclear. CDR3 nucleotides: TGTGCCAGCAGCTCGACGGATTGGAGTTCACCCCTCCACTTT. It codes for CASSSTDWSSPLHF.